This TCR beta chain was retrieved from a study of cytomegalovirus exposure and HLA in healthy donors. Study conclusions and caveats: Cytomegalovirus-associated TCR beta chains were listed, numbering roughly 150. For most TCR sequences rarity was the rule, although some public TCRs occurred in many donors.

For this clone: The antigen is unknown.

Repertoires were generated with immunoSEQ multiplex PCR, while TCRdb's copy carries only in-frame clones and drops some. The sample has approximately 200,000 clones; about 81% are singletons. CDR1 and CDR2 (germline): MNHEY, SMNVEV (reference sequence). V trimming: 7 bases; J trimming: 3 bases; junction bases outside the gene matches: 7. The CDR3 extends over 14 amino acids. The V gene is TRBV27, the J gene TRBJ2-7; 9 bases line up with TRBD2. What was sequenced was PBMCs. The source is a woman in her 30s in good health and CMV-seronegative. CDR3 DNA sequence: TGTGCCAGCACCCCGCAGCGGGGGGTCTACGAGCAGTACTTC. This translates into CASTPQRGVYEQYF.